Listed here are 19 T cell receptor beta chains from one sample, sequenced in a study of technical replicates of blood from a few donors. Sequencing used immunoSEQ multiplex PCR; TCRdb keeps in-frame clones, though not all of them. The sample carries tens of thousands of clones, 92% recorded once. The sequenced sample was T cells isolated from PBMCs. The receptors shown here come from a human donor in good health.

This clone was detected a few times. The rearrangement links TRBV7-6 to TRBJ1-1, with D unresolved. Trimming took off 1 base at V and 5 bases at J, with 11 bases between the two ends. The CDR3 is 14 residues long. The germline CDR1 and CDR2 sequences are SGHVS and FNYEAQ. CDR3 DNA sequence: TGTGCCAGCAGCTTAGGATCGGGTGGGACTGAAGCTTTCTTT. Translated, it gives CASSLGSGGTEAFF. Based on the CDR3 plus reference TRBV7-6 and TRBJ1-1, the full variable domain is GAGVSQSPRYKVTKRGQDVALRCDPISGHVSLYWYRQALGQGPEFLTYFNYEAQQDKSGLPNDRFSAERPEGSISTLTIQRTEQRDSAMYRCASSLGSGGTEAFFGQGTRLTVV.

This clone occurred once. CDR3 DNA: TGTGCCAGCAGCGGACAGAGTAAACCCTACGAGCAGTACTTC. Its protein product is CASSGQSKPYEQYF. The gene calls are TRBV21-1 and TRBJ2-7; the D call TRBD1 from the table was never checked on the DNA. TRBV21-1 is listed as a pseudogene. CDR3 length: 14 residues.

The CDR3 here is CASSSEREGFAEQFF. The CDR3 DNA reads as TGTGCCAGCAGTTCCGAGCGGGAGGGCTTCGCTGAGCAGTTCTTC. The chain links TRBV28 to TRBJ2-1; the match to TRBD2 covers 10 bases. Germline trimming cut 4 bases from V and 9 bases from J; bases unmatched to any gene: 9. The CDR3 consists of 15 residues. CDR1 and CDR2 (germline): MDHEN, SYDVKM.

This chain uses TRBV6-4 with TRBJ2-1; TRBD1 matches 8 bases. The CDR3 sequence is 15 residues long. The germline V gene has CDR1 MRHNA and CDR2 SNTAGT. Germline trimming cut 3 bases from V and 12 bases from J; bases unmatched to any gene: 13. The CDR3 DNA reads TGTGCCAGCAGTGATAGAGGACAGGGATCTCTTGGGCAGTTCTTC. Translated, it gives CASSDRGQGSLGQFF.

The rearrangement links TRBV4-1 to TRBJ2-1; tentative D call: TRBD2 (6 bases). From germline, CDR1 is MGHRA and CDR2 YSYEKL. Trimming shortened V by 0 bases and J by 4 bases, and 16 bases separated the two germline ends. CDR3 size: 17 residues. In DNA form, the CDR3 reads TGCGCCAGCAGCCAAGATCGGTTACGGGAGAAGTACAATGAGCAGTTCTTC. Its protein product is CASSQDRLREKYNEQFF.

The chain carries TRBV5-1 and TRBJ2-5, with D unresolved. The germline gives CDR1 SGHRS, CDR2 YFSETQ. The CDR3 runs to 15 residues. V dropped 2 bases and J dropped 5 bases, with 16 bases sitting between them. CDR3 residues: CASSLNTGGVETQYF. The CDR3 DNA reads TGCGCCAGCAGCTTAAACACCGGCGGTGTGGAGACCCAGTACTTC.

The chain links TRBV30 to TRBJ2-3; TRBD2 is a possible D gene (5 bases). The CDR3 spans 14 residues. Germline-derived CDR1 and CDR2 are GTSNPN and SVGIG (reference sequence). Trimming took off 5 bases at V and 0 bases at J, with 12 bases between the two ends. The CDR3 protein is CAWDLLGSTDTQYF. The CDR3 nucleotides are TGTGCCTGGGACCTACTAGGTAGCACAGATACGCAGTATTTT. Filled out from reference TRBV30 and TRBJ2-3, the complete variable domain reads SQTIHQWPATLVQPVGSPLSLECTVEGTSNPNLYWYRQAAGRGLQLLFYSVGIGQISSEVPQNLSASRPQDRQFILSSKKLLLSDSGFYLCAWDLLGSTDTQYFGPGTRLTVL.

The CDR3 sequence is CASMGTMNTEAFF. Written as DNA, the CDR3 is TGTGCCAGCATGGGGACTATGAACACTGAAGCTTTCTTT. The chain has TRBV7-9 and TRBJ1-1, with a possible D match to TRBD1 (5 bases). Trimming pared 7 bases from V and 0 bases from J, leaving 9 bases between. Germline V lookup: CDR1 SEHNR, CDR2 FQNEAQ (reference sequence). This CDR3 is 13 amino acids long.

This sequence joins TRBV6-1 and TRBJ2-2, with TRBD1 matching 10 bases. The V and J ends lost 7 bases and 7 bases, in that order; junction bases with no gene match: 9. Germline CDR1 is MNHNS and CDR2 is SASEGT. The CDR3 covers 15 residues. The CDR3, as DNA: TGTGCCAGCAAATGGGACAGGGGCGCAGGCGGGGAGCTGTTTTTT. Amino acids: CASKWDRGAGGELFF.

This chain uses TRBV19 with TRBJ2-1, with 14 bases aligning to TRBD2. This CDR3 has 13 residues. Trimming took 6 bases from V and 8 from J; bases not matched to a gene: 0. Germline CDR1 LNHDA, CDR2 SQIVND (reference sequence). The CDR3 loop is CASRGLAGDEQFF. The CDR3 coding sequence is TGTGCCAGTAGGGGACTAGCGGGAGATGAGCAGTTCTTC.

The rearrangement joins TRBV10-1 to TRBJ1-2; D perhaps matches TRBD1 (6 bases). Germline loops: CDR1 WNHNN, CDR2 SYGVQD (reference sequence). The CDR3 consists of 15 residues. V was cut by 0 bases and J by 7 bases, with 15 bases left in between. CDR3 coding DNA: TGCGCCAGCAGTGAGTCGGTGGGGGCAGGTTCTGGCTACACCTTC. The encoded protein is CASSESVGAGSGYTF.

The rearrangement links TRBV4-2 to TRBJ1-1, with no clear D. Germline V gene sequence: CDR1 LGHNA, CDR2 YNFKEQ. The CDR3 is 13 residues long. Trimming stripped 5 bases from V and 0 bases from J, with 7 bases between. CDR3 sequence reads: CASSAEVNTEAFF. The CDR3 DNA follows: TGTGCCAGCAGCGCCGAGGTGAACACTGAAGCTTTCTTT.

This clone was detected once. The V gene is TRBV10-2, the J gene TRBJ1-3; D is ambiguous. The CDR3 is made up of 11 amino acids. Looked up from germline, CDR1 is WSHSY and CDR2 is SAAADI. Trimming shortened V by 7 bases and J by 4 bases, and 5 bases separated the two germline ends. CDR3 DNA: TGCGCCAGCATCAGGGGAAACACCATATATTTT. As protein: CASIRGNTIYF.

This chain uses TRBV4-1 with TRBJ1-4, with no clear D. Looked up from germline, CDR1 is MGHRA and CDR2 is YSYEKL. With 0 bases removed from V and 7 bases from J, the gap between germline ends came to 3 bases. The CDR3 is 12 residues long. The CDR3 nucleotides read TGCGCCAGCAGCCAAGATCGTGAAAAACTGTTTTTT. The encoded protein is CASSQDREKLFF.

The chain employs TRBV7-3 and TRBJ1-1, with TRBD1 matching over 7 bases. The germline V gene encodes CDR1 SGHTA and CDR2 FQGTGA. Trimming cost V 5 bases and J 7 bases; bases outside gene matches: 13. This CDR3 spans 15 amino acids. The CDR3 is CASSRTGQPLDEAFF. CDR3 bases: TGTGCCAGCAGCCGTACGGGACAGCCACTTGATGAAGCTTTCTTT. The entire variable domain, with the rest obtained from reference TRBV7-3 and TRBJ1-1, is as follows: GAGVSQTPSNKVTEKGKYVELRCDPISGHTALYWYRQSLGQGPEFLIYFQGTGAADDSGLPNDRFFAVRPEGSVSTLKIQRTERGDSAVYLCASSRTGQPLDEAFFGQGTRLTVV.

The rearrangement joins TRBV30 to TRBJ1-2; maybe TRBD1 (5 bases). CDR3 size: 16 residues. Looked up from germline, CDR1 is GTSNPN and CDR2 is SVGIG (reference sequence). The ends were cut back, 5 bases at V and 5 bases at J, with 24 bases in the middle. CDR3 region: CAWVLEMGRRRYGYTF. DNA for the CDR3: TGTGCCTGGGTCCTAGAGATGGGGCGCCGGCGGTATGGCTACACCTTC.

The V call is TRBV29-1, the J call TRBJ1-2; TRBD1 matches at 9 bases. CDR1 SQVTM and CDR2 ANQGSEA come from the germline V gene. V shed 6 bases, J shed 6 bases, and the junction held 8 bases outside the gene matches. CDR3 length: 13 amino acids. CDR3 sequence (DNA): TGCAGCGTCCTACTGGGACAGGGACATGGCTACACCTTC. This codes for CSVLLGQGHGYTF.

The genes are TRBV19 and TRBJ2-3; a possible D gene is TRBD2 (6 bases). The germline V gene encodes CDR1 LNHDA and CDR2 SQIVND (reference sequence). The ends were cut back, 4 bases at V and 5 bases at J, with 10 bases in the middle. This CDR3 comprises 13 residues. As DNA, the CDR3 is TGTGCCAGTAGTAACCCTAGCGTAGATACGCAGTATTTT. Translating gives CASSNPSVDTQYF.

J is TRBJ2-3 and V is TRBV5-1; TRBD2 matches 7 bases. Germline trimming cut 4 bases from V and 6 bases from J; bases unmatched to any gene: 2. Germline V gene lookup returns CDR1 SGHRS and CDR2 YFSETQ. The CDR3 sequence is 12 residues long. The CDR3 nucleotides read TGCGCCAGCAGCGGGACTACGGATACGCAGTATTTT. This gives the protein CASSGTTDTQYF.